Below, 31 T cell receptor beta chains from the same sample are listed, as sequenced in a study of blood T cells in healthy people across ages. Next came a second PCR, run for about 6 to 11 cycles, which used a sample-barcoded 5' primer along with a J-beta primer mix. TCRdb re-called the 5' RACE reads through MiXCR, storing one row per CDR3 protein. The sample lists 650,000 to 1,000,000 distinct CDR3 sequences; less than 60% were seen once. Sequenced material: blood. These TCRs come from an older man in good health.

The chain employs TRBV12-3 or TRBV12-4 and TRBJ2-7; D is unresolved. The CDR3 contains 16 residues. Trimming took 3 bases from V and 2 from J, leaving 17 bases between them. CDR3 DNA: TGTGCCAGCAGTTTCTCCGCTACGGAAAGAACCTACGAGCAGTACTTC. It specifies CASSFSATERTYEQYF.

V usage is TRBV10-3 and J usage is TRBJ2-6; D is unresolved. Per the germline V gene, CDR1 is ENHRY and CDR2 is SYGVKD. Trimming took 9 bases from V and 7 from J, leaving 13 bases between them. The CDR3 is 13 amino acids. DNA for the CDR3: TGTGCCATTGCCGACTTTTTCGCCAACGTCCTGACTTTC. This sequence encodes CAIADFFANVLTF.

This clonotype has a handful of counts. This chain connects TRBV12-3 or TRBV12-4 to TRBJ2-7; D perhaps matches TRBD2 (6 bases). V lost 5 bases to trimming and J lost 3 bases, with 17 bases between them. This CDR3 has 15 residues. The CDR3 bases are TGTGCCAGCAGTACCGCGGGACTGGGGATCTACGAGCAGTACTTC. Protein product: CASSTAGLGIYEQYF.

The genes are TRBV29-1 and TRBJ2-4; 13 bases fit TRBD2. The DNA end is a closer match to TRBJ2-5, so the J assignment may be wrong. The CDR3 spans 18 residues. Germline V gene lookup returns CDR1 SQVTM and CDR2 ANQGSEA. CDR3 amino acids: CSVAGPSPGLAGQETQYF. As DNA, the CDR3 is TGCAGCGTTGCTGGCCCTTCACCGGGACTAGCGGGACAAGAGACCCAGTACTTC.

The chain uses TRBV7-3 and TRBJ2-1, with D possibly matching TRBD1 (6 bases). Germline V gives CDR1 SGHTA, CDR2 FQGTGA. The CDR3 is 16 amino acids. V was clipped by 2 bases and J by 6 bases, with 17 bases between them. CDR3 in DNA: TGTGCCAGCAGCTTAGTAGGTCAGGGGCCCCCCAATGAGCAGTTCTTC. Translating it yields CASSLVGQGPPNEQFF.

This clonotype was counted at least ten times. This chain uses TRBV5-1 with TRBJ2-3; D is undetermined. Germline-derived CDR1 and CDR2 are SGHRS and YFSETQ. V gave up 0 bases and J gave up 4 bases, with 6 bases separating them. The CDR3 extends over 13 amino acids. The chain's CDR3 is CASSLDLADTQYF. CDR3 coding DNA: TGCGCCAGCAGCTTGGATTTGGCAGATACGCAGTATTTT. Full variable domain (missing parts from reference TRBV5-1 and TRBJ2-3): KAGVTQTPRYLIKTRGQQVTLSCSPISGHRSVSWYQQTPGQGLQFLFEYFSETQRNKGNFPGRFSGRQFSNSRSEMNVSTLELGDSALYLCASSLDLADTQYFGPGTRLTVL.

This chain joins TRBV3-1 and TRBJ2-7; D not certain. Per germline, CDR1 LGHDT and CDR2 YNNKEL (reference sequence). This CDR3 has 15 amino acids. V lost 4 bases, J lost 0 bases, and 13 bases lay in between. The CDR3 DNA reads TGTGCCAGCAGCCTGGGTCGAACTTTCTCCTACGAGCAGTACTTC. It translates to CASSLGRTFSYEQYF.

A few counts support this clonotype. The V gene is TRBV5-1, the J gene TRBJ1-2; 8 bases are shared with TRBD1. The CDR3 is 18 residues long. In germline, CDR1 is SGHRS, CDR2 YFSETQ. The V and J ends lost 3 bases and 4 bases, in that order; junction bases with no gene match: 17. The DNA of the CDR3 is TGCGCCAGCAGCTCACCCGGCGGGACATCAGGGGGCATCTATGGCTACACCTTC. This gives the protein CASSSPGGTSGGIYGYTF.

This clonotype was seen just once. The gene calls are TRBV7-9 and TRBJ2-1, with D perhaps matching TRBD1 (5 bases). The CDR3 sequence is 17 residues long. Germline values: CDR1 SEHNR, CDR2 FQNEAQ (reference sequence). Trimming took off 0 bases at V and 7 bases at J, with 19 bases between the two ends. The CDR3 DNA reads as TGTGCCAGCAGCTTAGCGCCAGGGTTGGTTACTCGGAATGAGCAGTTCTTC. Amino acids: CASSLAPGLVTRNEQFF.

This clonotype was counted between two and nine times. In DNA, the CDR3 is TGCAGCGTTGGCGGAGGGTCGTGGGGGGAGCTGTTTTTT. Translating gives CSVGGGSWGELFF. The chain joins TRBV29-1 to TRBJ2-2, with a weak D call TRBD2 (6 bases). This CDR3 region has 13 residues. The germline gives CDR1 SQVTM, CDR2 ANQGSEA. Deletions cut 4 bases from V and 8 bases from J, with 14 bases between.

The rearrangement links TRBV10-3 to TRBJ2-5; 10 positions agree with TRBD1. The trim removed 8 bases at V and 4 bases at J, leaving 4 bases unmatched. The CDR3 runs to 13 residues. Germline values: CDR1 ENHRY, CDR2 SYGVKD. CDR3 region: CAIRRDRGETQYF. The CDR3 nucleotides read TGTGCCATCCGAAGGGACAGGGGAGAGACCCAGTACTTC.

The CDR3 protein is CSASSGGTLLNNEQFF. The CDR3, as DNA: TGCAGTGCTAGTTCCGGCGGGACGTTATTAAACAATGAGCAGTTCTTC. The rearrangement links TRBV20-1 to TRBJ2-1; a possible D gene is TRBD2 (6 bases). There are 16 residues in the CDR3. Germline loops: CDR1 DFQATT, CDR2 SNEGSKA (reference sequence). The ends were cut back, 3 bases at V and 5 bases at J, with 20 bases in the middle.

Notes on this clonotype: One end of the junction fails to match germline, which may point to a read error. The gene calls are TRBV7-3 and TRBJ2-5, with D perhaps matching TRBD2 (6 bases). This CDR3 is 13 amino acids long. Germline values: CDR1 SGHTA, CDR2 FQGTGA. CDR3 region: CASSLGGPEAQYF. CDR3 coding DNA: TGTGCCAGCAGCTTAGGAGGGCCAGAGGCCCAGTACTTC. The full variable domain, in which reference TRBV7-3 and TRBJ2-5 provide the parts outside the CDR3, is GAGVSQTPSNKVTEKGKYVELRCDPISGHTALYWYRQSLGQGPEFLIYFQGTGAADDSGLPNDRFFAVRPEGSVSTLKIQRTERGDSAVYLCASSLGGPEAQYFGPGTRLLVL.

About this clonotype itself: Sequence at one end of the junction differs from germline and may be a read error. The CDR3 loop is CTSSSRKLTSYNEQFF. The DNA for the CDR3 is TGTACCAGCAGCTCAAGGAAGCTTACTTCCTACAATGAGCAGTTCTTC. The V gene is TRBV13, the J gene TRBJ2-1, with unresolved D. Germline CDR1 PRHDT, CDR2 FYEKMQ (reference sequence). This CDR3 has 16 amino acids.

This clonotype has more than one count but fewer than ten. This sequence joins TRBV29-1 and TRBJ2-3, with D hard to call. V shed 3 bases and J shed 1 base, with 11 bases lying between them. Germline CDR1 reads SQVTM; CDR2 reads ANQGSEA. The CDR3 is 14 residues long. The CDR3, as DNA: TGCAGCGTTGAGAAGCGAGAGGGCACAGATACGCAGTATTTT. Translated, it gives CSVEKREGTDTQYF.

This clonotype has a count of ten or more. The V and J genes are TRBV12-3 or TRBV12-4 and TRBJ2-3; the D is unclear. The CDR3 sequence is 13 residues long. The V end lost 5 bases, the J end lost 4 bases, and 10 bases lay between the germline ends. The DNA for the CDR3 is TGTGCCAGCAGTCACGAAGGGCCAGATACGCAGTATTTT. Encoded protein: CASSHEGPDTQYF.

This clonotype was detected a few times. The rearrangement uses TRBV6-2 or TRBV6-3 and TRBJ2-1; 8 bases fit TRBD2. V was clipped by 2 bases and J by 1 base; unmatched bases: 10. Germline CDR1 is MNHEY and CDR2 is SVGEGT. The CDR3 length is 18 residues. In DNA, the CDR3 is TGTGCCAGCAGTTACGGTAAACTAGCGGCGGGGTCCTACAATGAGCAGTTCTTC. Protein product: CASSYGKLAAGSYNEQFF.

The V call is TRBV12-3 or TRBV12-4, the J call TRBJ2-7; 10 bases align to TRBD1. V lost 1 base and J lost 1; bases outside the gene matches: 1. The CDR3 is 15 amino acids. This CDR3 reads CASSLEDRGSYEQYF. For the CDR3, the DNA is TGTGCCAGCAGTTTAGAGGACAGGGGGTCCTACGAGCAGTACTTC.

The chain has TRBV20-1 and TRBJ2-1; 9 bases are shared with TRBD2. The CDR3 is 15 residues long. V lost 1 base and J lost 7; bases outside the gene matches: 8. Germline V gene data show CDR1 as DFQATT and CDR2 as SNEGSKA (reference sequence). This chain's CDR3 is CSARGVREGRNEQFF. The DNA for the CDR3 is TGCAGTGCTAGAGGTGTGCGGGAGGGCCGTAATGAGCAGTTCTTC.

The chain links TRBV7-6 to TRBJ2-7, with 10 bases identical to TRBD2. V gave up 5 bases and J gave up 7 bases; unmatched junction bases: 17. The germline CDR1 and CDR2 sequences are SGHVS and FNYEAQ. The CDR3 runs 17 residues. CDR3 sequence (DNA): TGTGCCAGCAGCCCCGGTGGTCCAGCGGGAGGGCCCTTTGAGCAGTACTTC. Its translation is CASSPGGPAGGPFEQYF.

This clonotype was seen once. V usage is TRBV4-3 and J usage is TRBJ2-2, with 9 nucleotides matching TRBD2. This CDR3 spans 15 amino acids. V shed 0 bases and J 7 bases; nucleotides not matched to a gene: 3. The germline CDR1 and CDR2 sequences are LGHNA and YSLEER. For the CDR3, the DNA is TGCGCCAGCAGCCAAGAAGCGGGGGGTGACGGGGAGCTGTTTTTT. Its protein product is CASSQEAGGDGELFF.

This clonotype has only a few counts. The J gene is TRBJ2-3, the V gene TRBV3-1; a possible D gene is TRBD1 (5 bases). The germline V gene encodes CDR1 LGHDT and CDR2 YNNKEL (reference sequence). With 2 bases removed from V and 2 bases from J, the gap between germline ends came to 14 bases. CDR3 length: 16 amino acids. CDR3 amino acids: CASSQRTVRDTDTQYF. DNA for the CDR3: TGTGCCAGCAGCCAAAGGACCGTCAGGGACACAGATACGCAGTATTTT.

This clonotype has more than one count but fewer than ten. The chain combines TRBV18 with TRBJ2-3, with 9 positions matching TRBD2. Trimming took 3 bases from V and 5 from J; bases not matched to a gene: 6. Germline loops: CDR1 KGHSH, CDR2 LQKENI. The CDR3 loop spans 15 amino acids. CDR3 sequence: CASSPIAGARDTQYF. In nucleotides, the CDR3 is TGTGCCAGCTCACCCATAGCGGGAGCGAGAGATACGCAGTATTTT.

This clonotype was detected ten times or more. This chain joins TRBV2 and TRBJ1-5; possible D gene TRBD1, 5 bases. The V gene's germline CDR1 is SNHLY and CDR2 FYNNEI. Trimming took off 7 bases at V and 9 bases at J, with 19 bases between the two ends. The CDR3 spans 14 residues. CDR3 coding DNA: TGTGCCAGCATTCGGGACGTTGGGCGTGGGCCCCAGCATTTT. Translation gives CASIRDVGRGPQHF.

In this sample, this clonotype turned up many times. The V call is TRBV7-6, the J call TRBJ2-3, with D unclear. Germline V gives CDR1 SGHVS, CDR2 FNYEAQ. This CDR3 comprises 14 residues. V shed 2 bases and J shed 2 bases, with 8 bases lying between them. CDR3 nucleotide sequence: TGTGCCAGCAGCTTAATGACCCTCACAGATACGCAGTATTTT. Amino acids: CASSLMTLTDTQYF.

This chain links TRBV9 with TRBJ2-1; D not certain. Trimming cost V 0 bases and J 0 bases, with 10 bases left between them. The germline gives CDR1 SGDLS, CDR2 YYNGEE. The CDR3 sequence is 16 residues long. The CDR3 nucleotides read TGTGCCAGCAGCGTAGGCCCGATCAGCTCCTACAATGAGCAGTTCTTC. Translating it yields CASSVGPISSYNEQFF.

The chain is built from TRBV7-2 and TRBJ2-7; possibly TRBD2 for D (5 bases). The CDR3 totals 16 residues. Germline CDR1 is SGHTA and CDR2 is FQGNSA. Trimming removed 3 bases from V and 0 bases from J, with 15 bases in between. DNA of the CDR3: TGTGCCAGCAGCTTGAGGGCGAGATCGAGCTCCTACGAGCAGTACTTC. Translating it yields CASSLRARSSSYEQYF.

The chain uses TRBV10-3 and TRBJ1-1; 8 bases line up with TRBD1. After removal of 6 bases from V and 1 base from J, the junction contained 7 bases not matched to a gene. Germline CDR1 ENHRY, CDR2 SYGVKD. This CDR3 has 15 residues. CDR3 nucleotides: TGTGCCATCAGGCCGACAGGGGACCCGAACACTGAAGCTTTCTTT. Its translation: CAIRPTGDPNTEAFF.

This clonotype occurred a few times. The chain joins TRBV30 to TRBJ1-2; D call uncertain. Trimming took off 2 bases at V and 4 bases at J, with 11 bases between the two ends. The CDR3 spans 13 residues. Germline CDR1 and CDR2: GTSNPN and SVGIG (reference sequence). CDR3 in amino acids: CAWSLGASYGYTF. The CDR3 DNA follows: TGTGCCTGGAGTCTAGGCGCTAGCTATGGCTACACCTTC.

Notes on this clonotype: It is likely a read error, because the conserved phenylalanine at the end of the CDR3 is missing. This chain links TRBV7-2 with TRBJ2-6, with D maybe TRBD1 (6 bases). The CDR3 has 17 residues. Per germline, CDR1 SGHTA and CDR2 FQGNSA. Trimming removed 4 bases at V and 0 bases at J, with 13 bases between. The CDR3 spells CASSSDSYVSGANVLTL. The CDR3 nucleotides read TGTGCCAGCAGCTCGGACAGCTACGTCTCTGGGGCCAACGTCCTGACTTTA.

V gene TRBV12-3 or TRBV12-4 combines with J gene TRBJ1-6; TRBD1 might be the D (6 bases). Trimming removed 6 bases at V and 4 bases at J, with 19 bases between. There are 17 residues in the CDR3. This chain's CDR3 is CASSRKGQNLYNSPLHF. For the CDR3, the DNA is TGTGCCAGCAGCCGGAAAGGACAGAACCTATATAATTCACCCCTCCACTTT.